Each of the 19 T cell receptor beta chains below was sequenced from the same sample in a study of PD-1 blockade in classical Hodgkin lymphoma (dated by TCRdb to the early 2020s). The sample's time point label, decoded: cycle 4 day 1 (C4D1), after less than 7 weeks of nivolumab. Every trial patient had relapsed after autologous stem cell transplantation, and cohorts A, B and C differed in prior brentuximab vedotin exposure. The library was made by the immunoSEQ multiplex PCR assay. TCRdb limited this immuneACCESS table to in-frame rearrangements with V and J called. A share of clones is missing; checked studies link under half to unresolved V genes, and the rest is unexplained. Here the sample has under 130,000 clones; over 85% occur a single time. Roughly 20% of the sample goes to the ten largest clones. The source was peripheral blood mononuclear cells (PBMCs), collected before the fourth cycle of nivolumab. The receptor source for this set is a human donor with classical Hodgkin lymphoma.

This clone showed up just a few times. The CDR3 here is CSVLQGAGVRSRETQYF. CDR3 nucleotides: TGCAGCGTTCTCCAGGGGGCGGGAGTTCGCTCCCGGGAGACCCAGTACTTC. This chain links TRBV29-1 with TRBJ2-5; possible D gene TRBD1, 8 bases. V shed 5 bases and J shed 5 bases, with 27 bases lying between them. The CDR3 sequence is 17 residues long. Germline CDR1 SQVTM, CDR2 ANQGSEA.

The gene calls are TRBV12-5 and TRBJ1-5, with 7 bases identical to TRBD1. Trimming took 1 base from V and 0 from J; bases not matched to a gene: 3. Germline loops: CDR1 LGHNT, CDR2 FRNRAP. CDR3 length: 16 residues. CDR3 region: CASGLGGTVSNQPQHF. In DNA form, the CDR3 reads TGTGCTAGTGGTTTGGGGGGGACAGTTAGCAATCAGCCCCAGCATTTT. Full variable domain (remainder filled in from reference TRBV12-5 and TRBJ1-5): DARVTQTPRHKVTEMGQEVTMRCQPILGHNTVFWYRQTMMQGLELLAYFRNRAPLDDSGMPKDRFSAEMPDATLATLKIQPSEPRDSAVYFCASGLGGTVSNQPQHFGDGTRLSIL.

This chain uses TRBV10-1 with TRBJ2-7, with 8 bases matching TRBD1. The CDR3 totals 13 residues. V dropped 8 bases and J dropped 1; count of bases not matched to a gene: 4. The germline gives CDR1 WNHNN, CDR2 SYGVQD (reference sequence). CDR3 nucleotide sequence: TGCGCCAGCGGGAGACAGGGGTCCTACGAGCAGTACTTC. Its translation is CASGRQGSYEQYF.

The chain carries TRBV4-3 and TRBJ1-2, with 10 bases matching TRBD1. The V segment lost 2 bases and the J segment 5 bases; nucleotides outside the gene matches: 11. In germline, CDR1 is LGHNA, CDR2 YSLEER. The CDR3 loop spans 17 amino acids. The CDR3 protein is CASSQWLSGTGVYGYTF. The CDR3 bases are TGCGCCAGCAGCCAATGGTTATCCGGGACAGGGGTATATGGCTACACCTTC.

This clone was observed a few times. The rearrangement links TRBV30 to TRBJ1-5, with TRBD1 matching 9 bases. After removal of 5 bases from V and 2 bases from J, the junction contained 4 bases not matched to a gene. The CDR3 is made up of 14 amino acids. Germline loops: CDR1 GTSNPN, CDR2 SVGIG (reference sequence). CDR3 sequence (DNA): TGTGCCTGGGGGACAGGGTCCGGCAATCAGCCCCAGCATTTT. Amino acid sequence: CAWGTGSGNQPQHF.

V and J are TRBV2 and TRBJ1-1, with D possibly TRBD1 on 5 matching bases. The CDR3 extends over 13 amino acids. V lost 2 bases and J 3 bases, leaving 7 bases between the germline ends. Germline V gene lookup returns CDR1 SNHLY and CDR2 FYNNEI. CDR3 protein: CASSEQGHTEAFF. The CDR3 region has the DNA TGTGCCAGCAGTGAACAGGGTCACACTGAAGCTTTCTTT.

The chain employs TRBV5-1 and TRBJ2-3; 11 nucleotides align to TRBD1. The junction had 5 bases not matched to a gene; V was cut back by 0 bases and J by 5 bases. Germline CDR1 and CDR2: SGHRS and YFSETQ. This CDR3 contains 16 residues. CDR3 amino acids: CASSLVRTGGVDTQYF. The CDR3 coding sequence is TGCGCCAGCAGCTTGGTAAGGACAGGGGGCGTAGATACGCAGTATTTT.

The rearrangement links TRBV5-1 to TRBJ2-1, with D possibly being TRBD2 (5 bases). This CDR3 is built from 17 residues. V lost 0 bases to trimming and J lost 0 bases, with 13 bases between them. Germline values: CDR1 SGHRS, CDR2 YFSETQ. This CDR3 is CASSLDTSGSSYNEQFF. CDR3 nucleotides: TGCGCCAGCAGCTTGGACACCAGCGGTAGCTCCTACAATGAGCAGTTCTTC.

The V and J genes are TRBV5-1 and TRBJ2-1; 11 bases agree with TRBD2. Germline V gene data show CDR1 as SGHRS and CDR2 as YFSETQ. V lost 0 bases and J lost 9; bases outside the gene matches: 5. The CDR3 runs 15 residues. The CDR3 spells CASSLGSGRAPEQFF. The CDR3, as DNA: TGCGCCAGCAGCTTGGGTAGCGGGAGGGCCCCTGAGCAGTTCTTC.

The CDR3 DNA reads as TGTGCCAGCAGTTTATCCCGACAGGGCATCACAGATACGCAGTATTTT. The encoded protein is CASSLSRQGITDTQYF. This rearrangement joins TRBV28 to TRBJ2-3; 7 bases match TRBD1. Losses at the gene ends were 1 base for V and 2 bases for J; bases not matched to a gene: 6. Germline V CDR1 and CDR2: MDHEN, SYDVKM. The CDR3 runs to 16 residues.

This clone was seen a few times. V gene TRBV15 combines with J gene TRBJ1-4; 7 bases align to TRBD1. The CDR3 totals 17 residues. CDR1 is LNHNV and CDR2 is YYDKDF in the germline V gene (reference sequence). Germline trimming cut 5 bases from V and 1 base from J; bases unmatched to any gene: 10. In DNA, the CDR3 is TGTGCCACCAGCGGAGCCGGGACAGTCAGAACTAATGAAAAACTGTTTTTT. Translation gives CATSGAGTVRTNEKLFF.

On this clone itself: This CDR3 is also generated by other DNA sequences in the sample. The chain is built from TRBV7-9 and TRBJ2-3; no firm D call. CDR1 is SEHNR, CDR2 FQNEAQ, per germline (reference sequence). V dropped 5 bases and J dropped 2 bases, with 5 bases sitting between them. CDR3 length equals 12 residues. The CDR3, as DNA: TGTGCCAGCAGCCAGAACACAGATACGCAGTATTTT. It encodes CASSQNTDTQYF.

This chain uses TRBV4-2 with TRBJ2-1, with D tentatively TRBD2 (6 bases). CDR1 is LGHNA, CDR2 YNFKEQ, per germline. There are 16 residues in the CDR3. Trimming took off 1 base at V and 2 bases at J, with 12 bases between the two ends. Here the CDR3 reads CASSQGGGTTYNEQFF. CDR3 coding DNA: TGTGCCAGCAGCCAAGGTGGCGGGACGACCTACAATGAGCAGTTCTTC.

V and J are TRBV27 and TRBJ1-2, with 8 positions matching TRBD1. The CDR3 has 16 residues. Germline-derived CDR1 and CDR2 are MNHEY and SMNVEV (reference sequence). The trim removed 5 bases at V and 3 bases at J, leaving 11 bases unmatched. The CDR3 nucleotides read TGTGCCAGCAGTCCGTTGACAGGGGTATTCGACTATGGCTACACCTTC. Amino acids: CASSPLTGVFDYGYTF.

The chain employs TRBV5-4 and TRBJ2-7; possible D gene TRBD2, 6 bases. Germline V lookup: CDR1 SGHNT, CDR2 YYREEE (reference sequence). CDR3 length: 16 residues. The germline V and J ends were trimmed by 7 bases and 1 base, with 21 bases remaining between them. The CDR3 DNA is TGTGCCAGCTCGCGTGGCCCTAACGGGGGATCCTACGAGCAGTACTTC. Amino acid sequence: CASSRGPNGGSYEQYF.

The CDR3 DNA reads TGTGCCATCGCTAGCGGAATAAACCTCGAGTCTGAGCAGTTCTTC. Translation gives CAIASGINLESEQFF. The chain has TRBV10-3 and TRBJ2-1; 7 nucleotides match TRBD2. The CDR3 has 15 residues. J was trimmed by 9 bases and V by 8 bases; bases with no gene match: 16. Germline CDR1 ENHRY, CDR2 SYGVKD.

The genes are TRBV18 and TRBJ1-1; perhaps TRBD1 as D (5 bases). Germline V gene sequence: CDR1 KGHSH, CDR2 LQKENI. The CDR3 runs 14 residues. V lost 6 bases, J lost 1 base, and 12 bases lay in between. The CDR3 DNA is TGTGCCAGCTCGCCCTGGGGGAAGAACACTGAAGCTTTCTTT. Its protein is CASSPWGKNTEAFF.

This clone was detected only once. The chain recombines TRBV5-6 with TRBJ1-2, with D unclear. Deletions cut 3 bases from V and 6 bases from J, with 15 bases between. Looked up from germline, CDR1 is SGHDT and CDR2 is YYEEEE. The CDR3 totals 14 residues. CDR3 bases: TGTGCCAGCAGCTGGGAAGGTAGGACGAATGGCTACACCTTC. Residues: CASSWEGRTNGYTF.

This clone showed up just a few times. The chain employs TRBV5-4 and TRBJ2-2; D may match TRBD1 or TRBD2 (5 bases each). V was cut by 1 base and J by 2 bases, with 15 bases left in between. Looked up from germline, CDR1 is SGHNT and CDR2 is YYREEE (reference sequence). The CDR3 consists of 17 residues. The CDR3 nucleotides are TGTGCCAGCAGCTTGTGGGGACCGACTACAAACACCGGGGAGCTGTTTTTT. It is translated as CASSLWGPTTNTGELFF.